Sequencing of this TCR beta chain was carried out in a study of shared clonotypes between healthy human individuals. At the deep level, the assay was run. Only in-frame clones appear in the TCRdb table, and some are missing; sequencing was by immunoSEQ multiplex PCR. The profile shows nearly 1,000,000 clones, approximately 76% of them singletons. Regarding the study as a whole: Non-shared clonotypes had lower generation probabilities than clonotypes shared by all four sorted-subset donors. Approximately 5.1% was the fraction of naive CD4 clonotypes found shared across several donors.

Worth noting for this clone: Antigen unknown.

Trimming removed 6 bases from V and 2 bases from J; junction bases left unmatched: 9. The CDR3 runs to 16 residues. The germline CDR1 and CDR2 sequences are LNHDA and SQIVND (reference sequence). Source material: memory CD4+ T cells sorted from blood. The subset is: CD45RA-negative fraction. The chain employs TRBV19 and TRBJ1-5, with 8 bases lining up with TRBD1. The source is a man younger than 35 in good health. The CDR3 protein is CASSAYQGAGNQPQHF. In DNA, the CDR3 is TGTGCCAGTAGCGCCTATCAGGGGGCAGGCAATCAGCCCCAGCATTTT.